The rows below give T cell receptor beta chains drawn from one sample of a study of tumor-infiltrating lymphocytes in primary liver carcinoma. Using its own MiXCR run on the multiplex PCR reads, TCRdb lists one record per CDR3 protein. Counted here are approximately 210,000 distinct CDR3 sequences, approximately 65% occurring once; the ten biggest clones make up about 7.1%. The sample was peripheral blood. Receptors were obtained from a woman in her fifties or sixties with primary liver carcinoma and hepatitis B virus infection. Each CDR3 is given with its conserved first and last residue. Fields, in order: J gene, clone size, V gene, D gene, CDR3 protein, CDR3 DNA. The D gene is left open where the match is weak. A clone size is listed for some rows: how often the clone was seen (once, few, many), or a class if it is expanded.

TRBJ2-7 | once | TRBV7-8 | TRBD2 | CVSSRLARAGGEQYF | TGTGTCAGCAGCAGACTAGCCAGGGCAGGAGGCGAGCAGTACTTC
TRBJ2-7 | few | TRBV28 | TRBD1 | CASSIGGQGTYEQYF | TGTGCCAGCTCAATAGGGGGACAGGGAACCTACGAGCAGTACTTC
TRBJ1-5 | . | TRBV28 | . | CANWAGHQPQHF | TGTGCCAACTGGGCGGGGCATCAGCCCCAGCATTTT
TRBJ2-1 | . | TRBV6-5 | . | CASSYSRTPHEQFF | TGTGCCAGCAGTTACTCGAGAACTCCCCATGAGCAGTTCTTC
TRBJ1-1 | few | TRBV24-1 | . | CATSDLWGSEAFF | TGTGCCACCAGTGATTTGTGGGGGTCTGAAGCTTTCTTT
TRBJ2-6 | . | TRBV28 | . | CASSFISTSGAKVLTF | TGTGCCAGCAGTTTCATCTCCACCTCTGGGGCCAAAGTCCTAACTTTC
TRBJ2-7 | . | TRBV7-8 | . | CASGLAPGSSYEQYF | TGTGCCAGCGGCTTAGCCCCAGGGAGCTCCTACGAGCAGTACTTC
TRBJ2-3 | many | TRBV6-5 | . | CASRNTADTQYF | TGTGCCAGCAGGAACACAGCAGATACGCAGTATTTT
TRBJ2-3 | once | TRBV28 | . | CASSHDSIADTQYF | TGTGCCAGCAGTCACGACAGTATCGCAGATACGCAGTATTTT
TRBJ1-5 | many | TRBV6-2/TRBV6-3 | . | CASHWGGGNQPQHF | TGTGCCAGCCACTGGGGAGGGGGCAATCAGCCCCAGCATTTT
TRBJ2-7 | . | TRBV28 | TRBD2 | CAISSLTSGHRSEQYF | TGTGCCATCAGTTCACTGACTAGCGGACACCGAAGTGAGCAGTACTTC
TRBJ2-5 | . | TRBV11-2 | TRBD1 | CASSLNQTGGETQCF | TGTGCCAGCAGCTTAAATCAGACAGGGGGAGAGACCCAGTGCTTC
TRBJ2-7 | . | TRBV6-6 | . | CASSPYRGYEQYF | TGTGCCAGCAGTCCGTATAGGGGCTACGAGCAGTACTTC
TRBJ2-1 | . | TRBV18 | . | CASSPGTAGSYNEQFF | TGTGCCAGCTCACCCGGGACTGCGGGTTCCTACAATGAGCAGTTCTTC
TRBJ2-3 | . | TRBV5-1 | . | CASRVTGLSSPDTQYF | TGCGCCAGCAGGGTAACGGGACTTTCCAGCCCAGATACGCAGTATTTT
TRBJ2-7 | . | TRBV5-5 | TRBD1 | CASSLRGTGRDSSYEQYF | TGTGCCAGCAGCCTCAGAGGGACCGGAAGGGACAGCTCCTACGAGCAGTACTTC
TRBJ1-1 | . | TRBV10-3 | . | CAISGRSREYTKAFF | TGTGCCATCAGTGGGCGTAGTAGGGAGTACACTAAAGCTTTCTTT
TRBJ1-1 | . | TRBV6-6 | TRBD1 | CASSRATGGGGLNTEAFF | TGTGCCAGCAGTCGCGCAACAGGGGGAGGTGGGTTGAACACTGAAGCTTTCTTT
TRBJ2-7 | many | TRBV29-1 | TRBD2 | CSVAGLAGVSAYEQYF | TGCAGCGTTGCGGGACTAGCGGGAGTGAGTGCCTACGAGCAGTACTTC
TRBJ2-2 | few | TRBV6-5 | TRBD2 | CASRRTSGSGLGGELFF | TGTGCCAGCAGAAGGACTAGCGGGAGCGGATTGGGCGGGGAGCTGTTTTTT
TRBJ1-6 | . | TRBV6-6 | . | CASSSSSYNSPLHF | TGTGCCAGCAGCTCAAGCTCCTATAATTCACCCCTCCACTTT
TRBJ2-7 | many | TRBV11-2 | TRBD2 | CASSLLRGRTRLEQYF | TGTGCCAGCAGCTTATTACGAGGGAGGACTAGGTTAGAGCAGTACTTC
TRBJ1-2 | . | TRBV10-2 | . | CASSESAGCSGYGYTF | TGCGCCAGCAGTGAGTCGGCGGGGTGCAGTGGCTATGGCTACACCTTC
TRBJ1-3 | . | TRBV12-3/TRBV12-4 | TRBD1 | CAGSPPTGGPRGNTIYF | TGTGCCGGCAGCCCGCCCACAGGGGGACCTCGGGGGAACACCATATATTTT
TRBJ2-7 | many | TRBV6-5 | TRBD1 | CASSYRTGKAYEQYF | TGTGCCAGCAGTTACAGGACAGGGAAAGCCTACGAGCAGTACTTC
TRBJ1-1 | . | TRBV4-2 | TRBD1 | CASSQGGPGQGISPEAFF | TGTGCCAGCAGCCAAGGCGGTCCGGGACAGGGGATAAGTCCTGAAGCTTTCTTT
TRBJ2-1 | many | TRBV29-1 | . | CSVEAGPGPSYNEQFF | TGCAGCGTTGAAGCTGGACCGGGGCCGTCCTACAATGAGCAGTTCTTC
TRBJ2-7 | few | TRBV5-4 | TRBD2 | CASSRTSGDYEQYF | TGTGCCAGCAGCCGGACTAGCGGGGACTACGAGCAGTACTTC
TRBJ2-1 | many | TRBV10-3 | . | CAIRSGRGNEQFF | TGTGCCATCAGATCCGGGAGAGGAAATGAGCAGTTCTTC
TRBJ2-5 | . | TRBV28 | . | CASSSQVLVVSETQYF | TGTGCCAGCAGTTCCCAGGTACTAGTCGTATCAGAGACCCAGTACTTC
TRBJ2-1 | . | TRBV13 | . | CASSLRTREQFF | TGTGCCAGCAGCTTACGGACTCGTGAGCAGTTCTTC
TRBJ1-2 | many | TRBV6-2/TRBV6-3 | . | CASRQANYGYTF | TGTGCCAGCAGGCAGGCGAACTATGGCTACACCTTC
TRBJ1-6 | many | TRBV6-6 | TRBD1 | CASGGTGTSPLHF | TGTGCCAGTGGGGGGACAGGGACTTCACCCCTCCACTTT
TRBJ1-2 | many | TRBV29-1 | . | CSVDRNYGYTF | TGCAGCGTTGACAGGAACTATGGCTACACCTTC
TRBJ2-7 | few | TRBV28 | . | CASSLAGAWEQYF | TGTGCCAGCAGTTTAGCGGGGGCATGGGAGCAGTACTTC
TRBJ1-5 | many | TRBV7-8 | TRBD1 | CASSFAGTGVSQPQHF | TGTGCCAGCAGCTTCGCCGGGACAGGGGTTAGTCAGCCCCAGCATTTT
TRBJ1-1 | . | TRBV5-1 | . | CASSSQGGARNTEAFF | TGCGCCAGCAGCTCGCAAGGGGGGGCGAGGAACACTGAAGCTTTCTTT
TRBJ2-2 | . | TRBV21-1 | . | CASSKEGRTNTGEPFF | TGTGCCAGCAGCAAAGAGGGCAGGACGAACACCGGGGAGCCGTTTTTT
TRBJ2-1 | . | TRBV30 | TRBD2 | CAWSVDSGRNNEQFF | TGTGCCTGGAGTGTTGATAGCGGGAGAAACAATGAGCAGTTCTTC
TRBJ1-2 | . | TRBV6-1 | . | CASSPTLTGYGYTF | TGTGCCAGCAGTCCAACTTTAACAGGGTACGGCTACACCTTC
TRBJ2-1 | . | TRBV6-6 | . | CARMRPEYNEQFF | TGTGCCAGAATGAGGCCAGAATACAATGAGCAGTTCTTC
TRBJ1-2 | few | TRBV7-9 | . | CASSLGRGSYTF | TGTGCCAGCAGCTTAGGGAGGGGGAGCTACACCTTC
TRBJ2-7 | many | TRBV6-5 | TRBD1 | CASRGQGRYEQYF | TGTGCCAGCCGGGGACAGGGTCGGTACGAGCAGTACTTC
TRBJ1-1 | many | TRBV6-1 | . | CASSAGPTEAFF | TGTGCCAGCAGTGCGGGGCCCACTGAAGCTTTCTTT
TRBJ2-4 | many | TRBV5-6 | TRBD2 | CASSRTLLAGEGNIQYF | TGTGCCAGCAGCCGTACCCTTCTAGCGGGAGAAGGGAACATTCAGTACTTC
TRBJ1-3 | . | TRBV6-1 | . | CANSESSSRAGNTIYF | TGTGCCAACAGTGAATCCTCTTCCAGGGCCGGAAACACCATATATTTT
TRBJ2-1 | . | TRBV11-2 | TRBD2 | CASSLIPSGSVYNEQFF | TGTGCCAGCAGCTTAATCCCTAGCGGGAGCGTCTACAATGAGCAGTTTTTC
TRBJ2-5 | . | TRBV10-3 | . | CAISRDTQETQYF | TGTGCCATCAGTCGGGACACCCAAGAGACCCAGTACTTC
TRBJ2-5 | . | TRBV11-2 | TRBD2 | CASSLDPWTSGRIF | TGTGCCAGCAGCTTAGACCCCTGGACTAGCGGGAGGATCTTC
TRBJ2-7 | . | TRBV7-8 | TRBD1 | CASSFSTGLTYEQYF | TGTGCCAGCAGCTTCTCGACAGGGTTAACCTACGAGCAGTACTTC
TRBJ1-1 | . | TRBV11-2 | . | CASSSQRARTEAFF | TGTGCCAGCAGCTCACAGAGGGCGCGCACTGAAGCTTTCTTT
TRBJ2-6 | . | TRBV6-5 | . | CASSSRTAGANALTF | TGTGCCAGCAGCTCTCGGACAGCTGGGGCCAACGCCCTGACTTTC
TRBJ2-7 | few | TRBV6-5 | . | CTSSYSVHSYEQYF | TGTACTAGCAGTTACTCCGTTCACTCCTACGAGCAGTACTTC
TRBJ2-3 | . | TRBV6-5 | . | CASWAAGAGTDTKYF | .
TRBJ2-1 | . | TRBV6-5 | . | CASSGSAGRNEQFF | TGTGCCAGCAGTGGTTCGGCAGGACGGAATGAGCAGTTCTTC